These 5 T cell receptor beta chains share one sample of origin, sequenced in a study of cytomegalovirus exposure and HLA in healthy donors. It was with 60 Vbeta and 13 Jbeta primers that the PCR ran. The repertoire was sequenced with immunoSEQ multiplex PCR; TCRdb's copy has only in-frame clones and lacks some. The sample shows 130,000 or so clones, over 60% of them seen only once. The sample consisted of PBMCs. These receptors came from a woman aged 40 to 50 in good health and CMV-seropositive.

This clone came up once. This chain links TRBV2 with TRBJ1-1, with TRBD1 matching 7 bases. Germline V gene data show CDR1 as SNHLY and CDR2 as FYNNEI. The CDR3 has 13 residues. After removal of 6 bases from V and 2 bases from J, the junction contained 3 bases not matched to a gene. Written as DNA, the CDR3 is TGTGCCAGCAGGGGGACAGATAACACTGAAGCTTTCTTT. It translates to CASRGTDNTEAFF.

The gene calls are TRBV19 and TRBJ1-1; 8 bases line up with TRBD1. V shed 5 bases, J shed 2 bases, and the junction held 7 bases outside the gene matches. This CDR3 is 15 amino acids long. The germline CDR1 and CDR2 sequences are LNHDA and SQIVND (reference sequence). The CDR3 loop reads CASSPGQGGNTEAFF. The CDR3 DNA reads TGTGCCAGTAGTCCTGGACAGGGTGGAAACACTGAAGCTTTCTTT.

In this sample, this clone turned up once. J is TRBJ2-1 and V is TRBV6-4, with a possible D match to TRBD1 (5 bases). The length of the CDR3 is 15 residues. In germline, CDR1 is MRHNA, CDR2 SNTAGT. Trimming cost V 8 bases and J 6 bases, with 20 bases left between them. CDR3 in amino acids: CASSQQSGATNEQFF. Written as DNA, the CDR3 is TGTGCCAGCTCCCAGCAGTCTGGGGCGACCAATGAGCAGTTCTTC.

This clone was observed a few times. The V gene is TRBV10-2, the J gene TRBJ2-7; TRBD1 aligns across 8 bases. Germline lookup yields CDR1 WSHSY and CDR2 SAAADI. V shed 1 base and J 2 bases; nucleotides not matched to a gene: 16. The CDR3 is 19 residues long. The DNA for the CDR3 is TGCGCCAGCAGTGAGTGGGCAGGGGGCGAATACGGGCCCACCTACGAGCAGTACTTC. Its translation: CASSEWAGGEYGPTYEQYF.

This clone was observed a single time. V gene TRBV6-1 combines with J gene TRBJ1-2; TRBD1 matches at 7 bases. From germline, CDR1 is MNHNS and CDR2 SASEGT. The CDR3 consists of 13 residues. V lost 6 bases to trimming and J lost 6 bases; unmatched junction nucleotides: 7. As DNA, the CDR3 is TGTGCCAGCAGGCGACAGGGAACGAATGGCTACACCTTC. Translating gives CASRRQGTNGYTF.